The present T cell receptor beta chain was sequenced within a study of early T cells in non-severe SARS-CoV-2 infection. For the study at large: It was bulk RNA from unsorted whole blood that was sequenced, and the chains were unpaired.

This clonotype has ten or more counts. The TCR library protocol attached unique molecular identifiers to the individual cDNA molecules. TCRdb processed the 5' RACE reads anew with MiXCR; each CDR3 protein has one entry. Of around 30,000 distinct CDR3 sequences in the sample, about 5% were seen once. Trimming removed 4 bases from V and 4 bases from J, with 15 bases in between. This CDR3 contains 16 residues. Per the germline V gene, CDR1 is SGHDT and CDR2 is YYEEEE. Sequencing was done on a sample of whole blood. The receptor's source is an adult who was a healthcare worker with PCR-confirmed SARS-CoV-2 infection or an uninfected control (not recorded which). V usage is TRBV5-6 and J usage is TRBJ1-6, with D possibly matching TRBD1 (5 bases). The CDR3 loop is CASSPSGAIYNSPLHF. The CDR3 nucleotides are TGTGCCAGCAGCCCCTCCGGGGCCATATATAATTCACCCCTCCACTTT.